The 32 T cell receptor beta chains in this list originate from one sample, sequenced in a study of OX40 agonist ivuxolimab in advanced cancers. The protocol was immunoSEQ multiplex PCR, while the TCRdb copy is restricted to in-frame clones and leaves out a portion. The sample lists 87,000 or so clones, under 85% occurring once. This material consisted of CD4+ or CD8+ T cells sorted from blood, taken in a trial of the OX40 agonist ivuxolimab. These receptors were collected from an adult with an advanced solid tumor such as melanoma, head and neck, liver or kidney cancer.

This chain joins TRBV28 and TRBJ1-4; D gene unclear. This CDR3 contains 13 residues. Germline assignment: CDR1 MDHEN and CDR2 SYDVKM. V lost 2 bases and J 8 bases, leaving 9 bases between the germline ends. CDR3 sequence (DNA): TGTGCCAGCAGTTTACCCGACGCGGAAAAACTGTTTTTT. This gives the protein CASSLPDAEKLFF.

In its sample, this clone was seen a few times. The chain combines TRBV2 with TRBJ1-1; perhaps TRBD1 as D (5 bases). CDR1 and CDR2 from the germline V gene are SNHLY and FYNNEI. Trimming stripped 7 bases from V and 3 bases from J, with 24 bases between. This CDR3 is built from 17 residues. The CDR3 reads CASTSILMVVGDTEAFF. The CDR3, as DNA: TGTGCCAGCACCTCAATCTTAATGGTGGTGGGGGACACTGAAGCTTTCTTT.

V gene TRBV4-1 combines with J gene TRBJ2-5; perhaps TRBD1 as D (5 bases). Trimming left V 0 bases short and J 4 bases short, with 9 bases between. The CDR3 is made up of 14 amino acids. Germline-derived CDR1 and CDR2 are MGHRA and YSYEKL. Here the CDR3 reads CASSQDHRTETQYF. The CDR3 DNA follows: TGCGCCAGCAGCCAAGATCACAGGACAGAGACCCAGTACTTC.

The V gene is TRBV19, the J gene TRBJ2-2; 8 positions match TRBD2. In germline, CDR1 is LNHDA, CDR2 SQIVND (reference sequence). V gave up 7 bases and J gave up 5 bases; unmatched junction bases: 6. The CDR3 covers 14 residues. The CDR3 DNA reads TGTGCCAGTAAGGGCGGGAGGATAACCGGGGAGCTGTTTTTT. Its translation: CASKGGRITGELFF.

The genes are TRBV10-3 and TRBJ2-2; possibly TRBD2 for D (5 bases). The V end lost 0 bases, the J end lost 6 bases, and 11 bases lay between the germline ends. CDR1 is ENHRY and CDR2 is SYGVKD in the germline V gene. CDR3 length equals 15 residues. The CDR3 sequence is CAISESRDGAGELFF. CDR3 sequence (DNA): TGTGCCATCAGTGAGTCCCGGGATGGTGCCGGGGAGCTGTTTTTT.

The rearrangement joins TRBV5-1 to TRBJ2-1; 14 positions match TRBD2. CDR1 and CDR2 (germline): SGHRS, YFSETQ. The junction had 7 bases not matched to a gene; V was cut back by 1 base and J by 10 bases. This CDR3 comprises 16 residues. CDR3 amino acids: CASSLPGTSGGGEQFF. Here the CDR3 DNA reads TGCGCCAGCAGCTTGCCCGGGACTAGCGGGGGTGGGGAGCAGTTCTTC.

The chain is built from TRBV5-1 and TRBJ2-7, with unresolved D. V was cut by 0 bases and J by 7 bases, with 14 bases left in between. The CDR3 sequence is 14 residues long. Germline assignment: CDR1 SGHRS and CDR2 YFSETQ. The CDR3 loop is CASSLAATDGEQYF. DNA for the CDR3: TGCGCCAGCAGCTTGGCAGCCACCGATGGGGAGCAGTACTTC.

The chain employs TRBV9 and TRBJ2-3; 10 nucleotides align to TRBD2. Germline-derived CDR1 and CDR2 are SGDLS and YYNGEE. This CDR3 is built from 18 residues. Unmatched junction bases numbered 14, after V lost 3 bases and J lost 4 bases. The CDR3 loop reads CASSAPLLAGRLADTQYF. CDR3 nucleotides: TGTGCCAGCAGCGCCCCTCTACTAGCGGGACGTCTCGCAGATACGCAGTATTTT.

This clone was counted once. The J gene is TRBJ1-5, the V gene TRBV9, with D uncertain. CDR3 length: 17 residues. CDR1 SGDLS and CDR2 YYNGEE come from the germline V gene. V gave up 3 bases and J gave up 0 bases, with 16 bases separating them. The CDR3 DNA sequence: TGTGCCAGCAGCGCCGAAGGAGGTTATTATAGCAATCAGCCCCAGCATTTT. Protein: CASSAEGGYYSNQPQHF.

In this sample, this clone turned up a few times. The chain joins TRBV9 to TRBJ1-5, with 9 bases matching TRBD1. In germline, CDR1 is SGDLS, CDR2 YYNGEE. The CDR3 covers 15 residues. V was clipped by 4 bases and J by 3 bases; unmatched bases: 5. CDR3 DNA: TGTGCCAGCAGCCCAGGGACAGGGTTCAATCAGCCCCAGCATTTT. Its translation: CASSPGTGFNQPQHF. Filled out from reference TRBV9 and TRBJ1-5, the complete variable domain reads DSGVTQTPKHLITATGQRVTLRCSPRSGDLSVYWYQQSLDQGLQFLIQYYNGEERAKGNILERFSAQQFPDLHSELNLSSLELGDSALYFCASSPGTGFNQPQHFGDGTRLSIL.

V and J are TRBV10-1 and TRBJ2-1; D not certain. The germline CDR1 and CDR2 sequences are WNHNN and SYGVQD (reference sequence). V shed 3 bases and J shed 6 bases, with 12 bases lying between them. CDR3 length equals 14 residues. Written as DNA, the CDR3 is TGCGCCAGCAGTGACAGGACCCGATTCAATGAGCAGTTCTTC. It encodes CASSDRTRFNEQFF.

This chain uses TRBV7-2 with TRBJ1-2; a possible D gene is TRBD1 (6 bases). CDR1 is SGHTA and CDR2 is FQGNSA in the germline V gene. The CDR3 runs 17 residues. V dropped 4 bases and J dropped 7 bases, with 25 bases sitting between them. The CDR3 nucleotides read TGTGCCAGCAGCTCTATAGCCGGGACACAAGAACTAAGTGGCTACACCTTC. This translates into CASSSIAGTQELSGYTF.

This chain connects TRBV9 to TRBJ2-4, with 7 bases lining up with TRBD1. This CDR3 region has 15 residues. Germline CDR1 SGDLS, CDR2 YYNGEE. With V trimmed by 0 bases and J by 3 bases, 3 bases remained unmatched. The CDR3 coding sequence is TGTGCCAGCAGCGTAGAGGGGGCCGGCAAAAACATTCAGTACTTC. Encoded protein: CASSVEGAGKNIQYF.

This clone was seen a single time. The chain recombines TRBV7-9 with TRBJ2-1; TRBD1 aligns across 9 bases. CDR1 is SEHNR and CDR2 is FQNEAQ in the germline V gene (reference sequence). V was clipped by 8 bases and J by 4 bases; unmatched bases: 3. The CDR3 has 13 residues. The CDR3 loop is CASATGGYNEQFF. CDR3 bases: TGTGCCAGCGCGACAGGGGGGTACAATGAGCAGTTCTTC.

This sequence joins TRBV6-6 and TRBJ2-7; D ambiguous. Germline loops: CDR1 MNHNY, CDR2 SVGAGI (reference sequence). The CDR3 is 15 amino acids. Trimming removed 2 bases at V and 1 base at J, with 12 bases between. The CDR3 sequence: CASSYVGLQSYEQYF. CDR3 bases: TGTGCCAGCAGTTACGTTGGGCTCCAATCCTACGAGCAGTACTTC.

This chain connects TRBV27 to TRBJ2-3; TRBD2 is a possible D gene (5 bases). The germline V gene encodes CDR1 MNHEY and CDR2 SMNVEV (reference sequence). This CDR3 has 17 amino acids. Trimming pared 7 bases from V and 7 bases from J, leaving 27 bases between. CDR3 DNA: TGTGCCAGCACCCTCACAGCCCGTAGCGAAGTGCCATATACGCAGTATTTT. Protein sequence: CASTLTARSEVPYTQYF.

This clone was seen a handful of times. The chain combines TRBV6-5 with TRBJ2-6; D unclear. This CDR3 spans 15 amino acids. CDR1 is MNHEY and CDR2 is SVGAGI in the germline V gene. V was shortened by 5 bases and J by 0 bases, with 8 bases between the two germline ends. CDR3: CASSVHDSGANVLTF. CDR3 coding DNA: TGTGCCAGCAGTGTCCACGACTCTGGGGCCAACGTCCTGACTTTC.

The J gene is TRBJ2-7, the V gene TRBV30; D may match TRBD1 or TRBD2 (5 bases each). The CDR3 is 13 amino acids. Germline loops: CDR1 GTSNPN, CDR2 SVGIG (reference sequence). V dropped 3 bases and J dropped 9 bases, with 18 bases sitting between them. CDR3 bases: TGTGCCTGGAGGGGGGTCTTCCGTCAGAGGCAGTACTTC. Its translation: CAWRGVFRQRQYF.

The chain has TRBV5-4 and TRBJ2-5, with TRBD1 identical over 7 bases. The J call is uncertain, as TRBJ2-7 better fits the DNA end. Germline V gene sequence: CDR1 SGHNT, CDR2 YYREEE (reference sequence). This CDR3 spans 15 amino acids. The DNA of the CDR3 is TGTGCCAGCAGCTTGGGCAGGGGGAGAACCTACGAGCAGTACTTC. Its translation is CASSLGRGRTYEQYF.

The chain carries TRBV19 and TRBJ2-7; TRBD1 agrees at 11 bases. This CDR3 has 17 amino acids. From germline, CDR1 is LNHDA and CDR2 SQIVND (reference sequence). V trimming: 5 bases; J trimming: 2 bases; junction bases outside the gene matches: 11. CDR3 amino acids: CASSPGTGGYSAYEQYF. In DNA form, the CDR3 reads TGTGCCAGTAGTCCCGGGACAGGGGGTTATTCTGCCTACGAGCAGTACTTC.

The CDR3 spells CASQTPGQGNYGYTF. CDR3 sequence (DNA): TGTGCCAGCCAAACTCCGGGACAGGGGAACTATGGCTACACCTTC. This chain joins TRBV9 and TRBJ1-2, with 10 bases fitting TRBD1. Germline lookup yields CDR1 SGDLS and CDR2 YYNGEE. Trimming removed 7 bases from V and 2 bases from J; junction bases left unmatched: 8. The CDR3 sequence is 15 residues long.

The chain joins TRBV5-1 to TRBJ2-1, with D perhaps matching TRBD1 (6 bases). Trimming left V 2 bases short and J 12 bases short, with 21 bases between. The CDR3 is 15 residues long. CDR1 SGHRS and CDR2 YFSETQ come from the germline V gene. CDR3 residues: CASSFTDSLLGPQFF. Written as DNA, the CDR3 is TGCGCCAGCAGCTTTACGGACAGCCTATTAGGACCGCAGTTCTTC.

This chain joins TRBV10-3 and TRBJ2-1; 11 positions agree with TRBD2. CDR1 ENHRY and CDR2 SYGVKD come from the germline V gene. This CDR3 has 16 residues. The trim removed 4 bases at V and 7 bases at J, leaving 9 bases unmatched. CDR3 residues: CAISGGLADSWNEQFF. CDR3 nucleotides: TGTGCCATCAGTGGGGGACTAGCGGACTCTTGGAATGAGCAGTTCTTC.

J is TRBJ1-1 and V is TRBV7-9; possibly TRBD1 for D (5 bases). This CDR3 is 15 amino acids long. V was cut by 4 bases and J by 1 base, with 13 bases left in between. Germline CDR1 is SEHNR and CDR2 is FQNEAQ (reference sequence). CDR3 sequence: CASSSGGSANTEAFF. As DNA, the CDR3 is TGTGCCAGCAGCTCCGGGGGGTCGGCGAACACTGAAGCTTTCTTT. Filled out from reference TRBV7-9 and TRBJ1-1, the complete variable domain reads DTGVSQNPRHKITKRGQNVTFRCDPISEHNRLYWYRQTLGQGPEFLTYFQNEAQLEKSRLLSDRFSAERPKGSFSTLEIQRTEQGDSAMYLCASSSGGSANTEAFFGQGTRLTVV.

J is TRBJ2-1 and V is TRBV1. TRBV1 is a known pseudogene. This CDR3 is 16 amino acids long. Written as DNA, the CDR3 is TGCACCAGCAGCCCGAGACGAATAGGTGGGTACAATGAGCAGTTCTTC. Translating it yields CTSSPRRIGGYNEQFF.

The rearrangement uses TRBV4-2 and TRBJ2-4; D may match TRBD1 or TRBD2 (5 bases each). The CDR3 loop spans 16 amino acids. Trimming shortened V by 1 base and J by 9 bases, and 19 bases separated the two germline ends. The V gene's germline CDR1 is LGHNA and CDR2 YNFKEQ. For the CDR3, the DNA is TGTGCCAGCAGCCAAGCGGGTGCCCTAGTTGGGGGCATTCAGTACTTC. Translated, it gives CASSQAGALVGGIQYF.

The chain uses TRBV9 and TRBJ1-6, with 9 bases lining up with TRBD1. The CDR3 is made up of 14 amino acids. The V gene end was trimmed by 3 bases and the J gene end by 10 bases; junction bases not matched to a gene: 5. Germline-derived CDR1 and CDR2 are SGDLS and YYNGEE. In DNA form, the CDR3 reads TGTGCCAGCAGCGCCGGACAGGGGCGGTCACCCCTCCACTTT. Translated: CASSAGQGRSPLHF. Full variable domain (remainder filled in from reference TRBV9 and TRBJ1-6): DSGVTQTPKHLITATGQRVTLRCSPRSGDLSVYWYQQSLDQGLQFLIQYYNGEERAKGNILERFSAQQFPDLHSELNLSSLELGDSALYFCASSAGQGRSPLHFGNGTRLTVT.

This chain connects TRBV10-3 to TRBJ1-3; D is ambiguous. The germline V and J ends were trimmed by 3 bases and 7 bases, with 13 bases remaining between them. The length of the CDR3 is 14 residues. The germline gives CDR1 ENHRY, CDR2 SYGVKD. CDR3 nucleotide sequence: TGTGCCATCAGTGACCCCGATTACGGGAACACCATATATTTT. Its translation: CAISDPDYGNTIYF.

The V gene is TRBV7-3, the J gene TRBJ2-2, with 7 bases identical to TRBD1. The CDR3 is 13 amino acids. Germline V CDR1 and CDR2: SGHTA, FQGTGA. J gave up 5 bases and V 4 bases, and 1 base lay outside the gene matches. CDR3 bases: TGTGCCAGCAGCTGGGACAGAACCGGGGAGCTGTTTTTT. Amino acids: CASSWDRTGELFF.

The chain's CDR3 is CASSLARNEQFF. DNA of the CDR3: TGTGCCAGCAGCTTGGCCAGGAATGAGCAGTTCTTC. The V gene is TRBV5-8, the J gene TRBJ2-1; no clear D. The CDR3 has 12 residues. Trimming pared 0 bases from V and 7 bases from J, leaving 5 bases between. CDR1 and CDR2 from the germline V gene are SGHTS and YDEGEE.

This clone was counted once. The chain combines TRBV6-6 with TRBJ1-2, with no clear D. From germline, CDR1 is MNHNY and CDR2 SVGAGI (reference sequence). Trimming stripped 2 bases from V and 4 bases from J, with 11 bases between. The CDR3 consists of 14 residues. The CDR3 reads CASSYGPGSYGYTF. The CDR3 nucleotides read TGTGCCAGCAGTTACGGTCCAGGCTCCTATGGCTACACCTTC.

This rearrangement joins TRBV6-5 to TRBJ2-1; 8 bases agree with TRBD2. Germline CDR1 MNHEY, CDR2 SVGAGI. Trimming took 4 bases from V and 8 from J; bases not matched to a gene: 7. The CDR3 sequence is 14 residues long. The CDR3 nucleotides read TGTGCCAGCAGTTCGTACACTAGCGGCGATGAGCAGTTCTTC. This encodes CASSSYTSGDEQFF.